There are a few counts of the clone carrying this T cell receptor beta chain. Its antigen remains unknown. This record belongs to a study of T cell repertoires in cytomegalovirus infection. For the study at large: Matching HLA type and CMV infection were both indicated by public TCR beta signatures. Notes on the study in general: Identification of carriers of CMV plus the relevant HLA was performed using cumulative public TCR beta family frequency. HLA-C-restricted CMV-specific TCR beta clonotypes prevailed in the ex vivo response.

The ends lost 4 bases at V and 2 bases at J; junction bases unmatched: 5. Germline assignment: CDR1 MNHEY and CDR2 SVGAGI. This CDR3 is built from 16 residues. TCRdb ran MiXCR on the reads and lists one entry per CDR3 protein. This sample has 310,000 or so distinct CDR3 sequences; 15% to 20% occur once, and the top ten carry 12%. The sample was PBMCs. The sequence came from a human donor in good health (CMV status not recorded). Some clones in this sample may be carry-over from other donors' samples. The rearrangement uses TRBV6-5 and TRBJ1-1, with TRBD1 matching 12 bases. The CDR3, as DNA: TGTGCCAGCAGTTCGGGACAGGGGGCTGCAAACACTGAAGCTTTCTTT. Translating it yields CASSSGQGAANTEAFF.